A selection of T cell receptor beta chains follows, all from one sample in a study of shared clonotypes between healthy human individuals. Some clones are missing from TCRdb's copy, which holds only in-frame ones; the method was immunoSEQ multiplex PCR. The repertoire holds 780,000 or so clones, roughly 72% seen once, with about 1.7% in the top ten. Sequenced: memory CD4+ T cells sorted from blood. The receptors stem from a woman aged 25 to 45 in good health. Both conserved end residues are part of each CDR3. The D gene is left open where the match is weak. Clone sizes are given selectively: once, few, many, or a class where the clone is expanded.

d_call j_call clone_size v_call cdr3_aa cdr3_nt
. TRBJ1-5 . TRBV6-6 CASSYGGYSNQPQHF TGTGCCAGCAGTTACGGGGGGTATAGCAATCAGCCCCAGCATTTT
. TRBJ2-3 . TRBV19 CASRRSGQEPDTQYF TGTGCCAGTAGACGTAGCGGTCAGGAGCCAGATACGCAGTATTTT
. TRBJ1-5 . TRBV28 CASSSGAVQPQHF TGTGCCAGCAGTTCAGGGGCCGTTCAGCCCCAGCATTTT
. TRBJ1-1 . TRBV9 CASSASPSPGLSVLAFF TGTGCCAGCAGCGCGAGCCCCTCGCCCGGGTTAAGCGTTTTAGCTTTCTTT
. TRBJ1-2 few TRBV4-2 CASSQDIPRPYGYTF TGTGCCAGCAGCCAAGATATACCCAGGCCCTATGGCTACACCTTC
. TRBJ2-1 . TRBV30 CAWSRSYNEQFF TGTGCCTGGAGTCGCTCCTACAATGAGCAGTTCTTC
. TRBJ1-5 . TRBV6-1 CASTRGWDNQPQHF TGTGCCAGCACACGGGGGTGGGACAATCAGCCCCAGCATTTT
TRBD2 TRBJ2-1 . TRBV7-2 CASRYGLAESNEQFF TGTGCCAGCAGGTACGGACTAGCGGAGAGCAATGAGCAGTTCTTC
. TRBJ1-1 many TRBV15 CATSRDLQARGSEAFF TGTGCCACCAGCAGAGATCTCCAGGCAAGGGGGTCTGAAGCTTTCTTT
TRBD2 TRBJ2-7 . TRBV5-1 CASSSGLAGFYEQYF TGCGCCAGCAGCTCGGGACTAGCGGGGTTCTACGAGCAGTACTTC
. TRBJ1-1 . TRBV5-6 CASSFRQPHNTEAFF TGTGCCAGCAGCTTTAGGCAGCCTCACAACACTGAAGCTTTCTTT
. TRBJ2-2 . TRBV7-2 CASSFDYTGELFF TGTGCCAGCAGCTTTGACTACACCGGGGAGCTGTTTTTT
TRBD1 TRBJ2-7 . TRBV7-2 CASSKDREVAEQYF TGTGCCAGCAGCAAGGACAGGGAAGTTGCCGAGCAGTACTTC
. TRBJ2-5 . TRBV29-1 CSVERTLQETQYF TGCAGCGTTGAACGGACTCTTCAAGAGACCCAGTACTTC
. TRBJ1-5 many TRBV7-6 CASSLVGGSNQPQHF TGTGCCAGCAGCTTAGTAGGGGGTAGCAATCAGCCCCAGCATTTT
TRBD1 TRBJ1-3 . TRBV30 CALRTGTSGNTIYF TGTGCCTTAAGGACAGGGACGTCTGGAAACACCATATATTTT
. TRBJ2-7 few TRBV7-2 CASSLRERAEQYF TGTGCCAGCAGCTTAAGGGAGCGGGCCGAGCAGTACTTC
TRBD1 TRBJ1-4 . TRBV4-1 CASSQESGTGGSPGEKLFF TGCGCCAGCAGCCAAGAGTCCGGGACAGGGGGCTCGCCGGGGGAAAAACTGTTTTTT
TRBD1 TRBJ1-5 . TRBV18 CASSTQGQGYNQPQHF TGTGCCAGCTCAACTCAGGGACAGGGGTACAATCAGCCCCAGCATTTT
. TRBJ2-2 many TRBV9 CASSGGRASPGELFF TGTGCCAGCAGCGGGGGCCGGGCTAGCCCCGGGGAGCTGTTTTTT
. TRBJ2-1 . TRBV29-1 CSAAQGIRRPSSYNEQFF TGCAGCGCAGCTCAGGGTATCCGCAGGCCGAGCTCCTACAATGAGCAGTTCTTC
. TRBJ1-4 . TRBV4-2 CASSQADRANEKLFF TGTGCCAGCAGCCAAGCGGACAGAGCCAATGAAAAACTGTTTTTT
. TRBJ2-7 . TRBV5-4 CASSLGGRVDEQYF TGTGCCAGCAGCTTGGGGGGAAGGGTGGACGAGCAGTACTTC
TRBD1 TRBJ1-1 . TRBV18 CASSPTGDRNTEAFF TGTGCCAGCTCACCAACCGGGGACAGGAACACTGAAGCTTTCTTT
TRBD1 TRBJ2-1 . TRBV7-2 CASRGRDRVRDEQFF TGTGCCAGCAGGGGCCGGGACAGGGTGAGGGATGAGCAGTTCTTC
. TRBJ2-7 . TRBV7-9 CASTRGTAYEQYF TGTGCCAGCACCCGCGGGACAGCCTACGAGCAGTACTTC
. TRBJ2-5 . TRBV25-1 CASSSGGQGDWETQYF TGTGCCAGCAGCTCTGGGGGGCAGGGCGATTGGGAGACCCAGTACTTC
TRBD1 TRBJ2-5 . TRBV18 CASSPTGLRETQYF TGTGCCAGCTCACCGACAGGGCTCAGAGAGACCCAGTACTTC
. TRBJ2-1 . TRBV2 CASSVVNEQFF TGTGCCAGCAGTGTTGTGAATGAGCAGTTCTTC
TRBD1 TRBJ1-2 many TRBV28 CASSPTGGANYGYTF TGTGCCAGCAGTCCGACAGGGGGAGCTAACTATGGCTACACCTTC
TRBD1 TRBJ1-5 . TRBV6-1 CASSEAGRGTHQPQHF TGTGCCAGCAGTGAAGCCGGCAGGGGGACGCATCAGCCCCAGCATTTT
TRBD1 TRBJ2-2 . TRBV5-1 CASSFQGGPFTGELFF TGCGCCAGCAGCTTCCAAGGGGGCCCCTTCACCGGGGAGCTGTTTTTT
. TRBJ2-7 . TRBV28 CASSLTAGNYEQYF TGTGCCAGCAGTTTAACGGCGGGGAACTACGAGCAGTACTTC
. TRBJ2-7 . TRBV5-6 CASSLGGISEQYF TGTGCCAGCAGCTTGGGTGGGATCTCCGAGCAGTACTTC
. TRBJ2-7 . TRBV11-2 CASSLDLGLSEQYF TGTGCCAGCAGCTTAGATCTAGGGCTTAGCGAGCAGTACTTC